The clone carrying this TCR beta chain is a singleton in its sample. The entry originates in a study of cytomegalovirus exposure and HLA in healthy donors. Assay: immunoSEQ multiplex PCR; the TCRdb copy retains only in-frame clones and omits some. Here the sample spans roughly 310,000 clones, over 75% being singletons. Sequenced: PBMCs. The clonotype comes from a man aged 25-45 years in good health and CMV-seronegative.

The CDR3 DNA follows: TGTGCCTTATACGAGCAGTACTTC. It specifies CALYEQYF. V gene TRBV19 combines with J gene TRBJ2-7; D is undetermined. Germline values: CDR1 LNHDA, CDR2 SQIVND (reference sequence). The CDR3 covers 8 residues. V was clipped by 11 bases and J by 4 bases, with 3 bases between them.